The 26 T cell receptor beta chains listed next were all sequenced from one sample in a study of cytomegalovirus exposure and HLA in healthy donors. It was with 60 Vbeta and 13 Jbeta primers that the PCR ran. TCRdb's table, derived via immunoSEQ multiplex PCR, lists solely in-frame clones and lacks some. The sample lists about 140,000 clones, approximately 83% occurring once. Specimen: PBMCs. These receptor sequences come from a male donor in good health and CMV-seronegative.

This sequence joins TRBV6-1 and TRBJ1-3; 7 bases are shared with TRBD1. Per germline, CDR1 MNHNS and CDR2 SASEGT. The CDR3 has 17 amino acids. V dropped 0 bases and J dropped 0; count of bases not matched to a gene: 5. CDR3 nucleotide sequence: TGTGCCAGCAGTGAAGCTCGACAGGGTTACTCTGGAAACACCATATATTTT. This translates into CASSEARQGYSGNTIYF.

The rearrangement joins TRBV19 to TRBJ2-1; perhaps TRBD2 as D (6 bases). V lost 3 bases, J lost 5 bases, and 14 bases lay in between. Germline V gene lookup returns CDR1 LNHDA and CDR2 SQIVND (reference sequence). The CDR3 totals 15 residues. The CDR3 region has the DNA TGTGCCAGTAGTATTGTGTCGGCGGGAAACAATGAGCAGTTCTTC. As protein: CASSIVSAGNNEQFF.

The chain links TRBV10-3 to TRBJ2-5; D is perhaps TRBD2 (5 bases). The V gene lost 4 bases and the J gene lost 5 bases, with 11 bases spanning the gap. Germline loops: CDR1 ENHRY, CDR2 SYGVKD. The CDR3 has 13 amino acids. The CDR3: CAISAGEGETQYF. CDR3 coding DNA: TGTGCCATCAGTGCCGGGGAAGGCGAGACCCAGTACTTC.

V and J are TRBV4-3 and TRBJ2-7; the match to TRBD2 covers 13 bases. This CDR3 has 16 amino acids. The junction had 5 bases not matched to a gene; V was cut back by 1 base and J by 5 bases. Germline V gene lookup returns CDR1 LGHNA and CDR2 YSLEER. The CDR3 here is CASSQGMGLAGNEQYF. For the CDR3, the DNA is TGCGCCAGCAGCCAAGGCATGGGACTAGCGGGAAACGAGCAGTACTTC.

The chain joins TRBV21-1 to TRBJ2-1; the table names TRBD2, a call not compared with the DNA. TRBV21-1 constitutes a pseudogene. The CDR3 totals 15 residues. The CDR3 is CASSKDRSRGNEQFF. For the CDR3, the DNA is TGTGCCAGCAGCAAAGACCGGTCTAGAGGCAATGAGCAGTTCTTC.

This clone has a handful of counts. The chain links TRBV29-1 to TRBJ2-2; no clear D gene. The CDR3 sequence is 16 residues long. The ends were cut back, 4 bases at V and 1 base at J, with 16 bases in the middle. Germline V gene sequence: CDR1 SQVTM, CDR2 ANQGSEA. The CDR3 coding sequence is TGCAGCGTTGTAGGCGTCCAGGATGGGAACACCGGGGAGCTGTTTTTT. Its translation is CSVVGVQDGNTGELFF.

This clone has more than one count but fewer than ten. The chain recombines TRBV18 with TRBJ1-5; D not resolved. CDR1 KGHSH and CDR2 LQKENI come from the germline V gene. The CDR3 has 12 residues. The ends were cut back, 0 bases at V and 5 bases at J, with 2 bases in the middle. The CDR3 region is CASSPPDQPQHF. Here the CDR3 DNA reads TGTGCCAGCTCACCACCCGATCAGCCCCAGCATTTT.

This clone was observed a few times. The chain has TRBV11-2 and TRBJ1-1; D is undetermined. Trimming pared 1 base from V and 6 bases from J, leaving 3 bases between. This CDR3 is built from 11 residues. From germline, CDR1 is SGHAT and CDR2 FQNNGV. In DNA form, the CDR3 reads TGTGCCAGCAGCTTAGTCGCTGAAGCTTTCTTT. Translation gives CASSLVAEAFF.

This clone was recorded only once. This chain connects TRBV19 to TRBJ2-3; perhaps TRBD1 as D (5 bases). V was shortened by 3 bases and J by 0 bases, with 7 bases between the two germline ends. The V gene's germline CDR1 is LNHDA and CDR2 SQIVND (reference sequence). This CDR3 has 14 amino acids. The CDR3 region is CASSMRQSTDTQYF. The CDR3 DNA sequence: TGTGCCAGTAGTATGAGACAGAGCACAGATACGCAGTATTTT.

The chain joins TRBV7-2 to TRBJ2-6, with D perhaps matching TRBD2 (5 bases). CDR1 and CDR2 from the germline V gene are SGHTA and FQGNSA. The CDR3 is 17 amino acids. V was shortened by 0 bases and J by 2 bases, with 11 bases between the two germline ends. As DNA, the CDR3 is TGTGCCAGCAGCTTAGCGGTGGGAGCTGCTGGGGCCAACGTCCTGACTTTC. Amino acids: CASSLAVGAAGANVLTF.

The sample holds one count of this clone. This chain uses TRBV6-5 with TRBJ2-7; 10 bases line up with TRBD2. The CDR3 extends over 13 amino acids. CDR1 is MNHEY, CDR2 SVGAGI, per germline. With 4 bases clipped from V and 4 bases from J, the junction kept 1 base outside the gene matches. DNA of the CDR3: TGTGCCAGCAGTTTTAGCGGGAGGTACGAGCAGTACTTC. Translating it yields CASSFSGRYEQYF.

The chain recombines TRBV7-3 with TRBJ2-3; 7 nucleotides line up with TRBD1. The V segment lost 2 bases and the J segment 1 base; nucleotides outside the gene matches: 3. The germline gives CDR1 SGHTA, CDR2 FQGTGA. The CDR3 is made up of 15 amino acids. The CDR3 is CASSLQGGRTDTQYF. The CDR3 DNA reads TGTGCCAGCAGCTTACAAGGGGGCCGCACAGATACGCAGTATTTT. Filled out from reference TRBV7-3 and TRBJ2-3, the complete variable domain reads GAGVSQTPSNKVTEKGKYVELRCDPISGHTALYWYRQSLGQGPEFLIYFQGTGAADDSGLPNDRFFAVRPEGSVSTLKIQRTERGDSAVYLCASSLQGGRTDTQYFGPGTRLTVL.

The chain joins TRBV29-1 to TRBJ2-3, with a weak D call TRBD2 (6 bases). Germline CDR1 and CDR2: SQVTM and ANQGSEA. V was clipped by 6 bases and J by 4 bases, with 11 bases between them. This CDR3 region has 12 residues. Here the CDR3 reads CSVGLASDTQYF. The DNA of the CDR3 is TGCAGCGTGGGGCTAGCGTCAGATACGCAGTATTTT.

The CDR3 sequence is CASSPQGAGRTTEVHTGELFF. CDR3 DNA sequence: TGTGCCAGCTCACCCCAAGGGGCAGGAAGGACTACCGAGGTTCACACCGGGGAGCTGTTTTTT. The J gene is TRBJ2-2, the V gene TRBV18; D might be TRBD2 (6 bases). The V gene's germline CDR1 is KGHSH and CDR2 LQKENI. Trimming removed 3 bases at V and 3 bases at J, with 29 bases between. The CDR3 totals 21 residues.

The chain combines TRBV4-2 with TRBJ2-7; unclear D gene. Deletions cut 0 bases from V and 1 base from J, with 13 bases between. CDR1 LGHNA and CDR2 YNFKEQ come from the germline V gene. The CDR3 consists of 16 residues. The CDR3 bases are TGTGCCAGCAGCCAAGAAGTGCGTCCCGGGTCCTACGAGCAGTACTTC. Amino acids: CASSQEVRPGSYEQYF.

The CDR3 DNA reads TGTGCCAGCAGCCACCACTTAAACGACAGGGAGGTCACTGAAGCTTTCTTT. The encoded protein is CASSHHLNDREVTEAFF. This chain connects TRBV4-2 to TRBJ1-1; TRBD1 agrees at 7 bases. Germline trimming cut 3 bases from V and 4 bases from J; bases unmatched to any gene: 14. The CDR3 has 17 amino acids. The germline CDR1 and CDR2 sequences are LGHNA and YNFKEQ.

This chain connects TRBV10-3 to TRBJ2-1, with TRBD2 matching over 7 bases. Looked up from germline, CDR1 is ENHRY and CDR2 is SYGVKD. J lost 4 bases, V lost 9 bases, and 9 bases had no gene match. The length of the CDR3 is 14 residues. The CDR3 region is CAIRGAGKYNEQFF. In nucleotides, the CDR3 is TGTGCCATTCGGGGAGCGGGAAAGTACAATGAGCAGTTCTTC.

The V call is TRBV11-2, the J call TRBJ2-3; tentatively, D is TRBD2 (6 bases). Trimming stripped 1 base from V and 2 bases from J, with 10 bases between. The CDR3 has 15 amino acids. CDR1 is SGHAT, CDR2 FQNNGV, per germline. CDR3 protein: CASSLGGLLTDTQYF. The CDR3 region has the DNA TGTGCCAGCAGCTTAGGAGGACTACTCACAGATACGCAGTATTTT.

The chain couples TRBV7-3 to TRBJ2-7; maybe TRBD2 (5 bases). Germline V gives CDR1 SGHTA, CDR2 FQGTGA. The V end lost 3 bases, the J end lost 3 bases, and 15 bases lay between the germline ends. This CDR3 comprises 15 residues. The CDR3 bases are TGTGCCAGCAGCTTGTATGCTAGCAGTGACTACGAGCAGTACTTC. Translating it yields CASSLYASSDYEQYF.

This clone is a singleton in its sample. The chain carries TRBV10-1 and TRBJ2-4; D possibly corresponds to TRBD1 (6 bases). The CDR3 length is 13 residues. CDR1 WNHNN and CDR2 SYGVQD come from the germline V gene (reference sequence). The V end was cut by 3 bases, the J end by 8 bases, with 11 bases between. The CDR3 spells CASSEQGGDIQYF. The CDR3 DNA reads TGCGCCAGCAGTGAACAGGGTGGGGACATTCAGTACTTC.

This chain links TRBV2 with TRBJ2-5; D not resolved. Germline CDR1 and CDR2: SNHLY and FYNNEI. The CDR3 totals 13 residues. Trimming removed 3 bases at V and 4 bases at J, with 9 bases between. CDR3 amino acids: CASSELSGETQYF. CDR3 nucleotide sequence: TGTGCCAGCAGTGAGTTATCGGGAGAGACCCAGTACTTC.

This chain links TRBV19 with TRBJ2-3; D gene uncertain. The CDR3 consists of 16 residues. V was pared by 0 bases and J by 2 bases, with 12 bases between. In germline, CDR1 is LNHDA, CDR2 SQIVND (reference sequence). The CDR3 DNA is TGTGCCAGTAGTATAGATCGAAGCGAGCACACAGATACGCAGTATTTT. Protein: CASSIDRSEHTDTQYF.

This clone was seen a handful of times. The chain combines TRBV30 with TRBJ2-4; a possible D gene is TRBD2 (6 bases). Trimming took 0 bases from V and 8 from J, leaving 20 bases between them. This CDR3 comprises 16 residues. The germline V gene has CDR1 GTSNPN and CDR2 SVGIG (reference sequence). CDR3 loop: CAWSVHPDTGGDIQYF. The CDR3 coding sequence is TGTGCCTGGAGTGTTCACCCCGATACCGGCGGGGACATTCAGTACTTC.

V and J are TRBV4-3 and TRBJ2-2; 11 bases are shared with TRBD2. This CDR3 region has 17 residues. V shed 10 bases, J shed 4 bases, and the junction held 14 bases outside the gene matches. The germline V gene has CDR1 LGHNA and CDR2 YSLEER. DNA for the CDR3: TGCGCCAATATAGCGGGAGGGCCTTTATCTGGCACCGGGGAGCTGTTTTTT. Translated, it gives CANIAGGPLSGTGELFF.

The rearrangement uses TRBV19 and TRBJ1-1; no clear D. Trimming shortened V by 2 bases and J by 4 bases, and 11 bases separated the two germline ends. The CDR3 runs 14 residues. Germline CDR1 and CDR2: LNHDA and SQIVND (reference sequence). The CDR3 is CASSISDWRTEAFF. The CDR3 DNA is TGTGCCAGTAGTATATCGGACTGGCGCACTGAAGCTTTCTTT.

The V call is TRBV28, the J call TRBJ2-7, with 8 positions matching TRBD1. This CDR3 region has 14 residues. CDR1 is MDHEN, CDR2 SYDVKM, per germline. The V segment lost 5 bases and the J segment 2 bases; nucleotides outside the gene matches: 5. CDR3 amino acids: CASSPRDRTYEQYF. CDR3 coding DNA: TGTGCCAGCAGTCCAAGGGACAGGACCTACGAGCAGTACTTC.